This T cell receptor beta chain stems from a study of T cells in Graves' hyperthyroidism and ophthalmopathy. The CDR3 contains 15 residues. In germline, CDR1 is MNHNS, CDR2 SASEGT. Losses at the gene ends were 6 bases for V and 5 bases for J; bases not matched to a gene: 9. What was amplified from RNA transcripts were TCR beta CDR3 regions. The HTBI primer set drove a first-round RT-PCR of the TCR CDR3. Via MiXCR, TCRdb re-called the multiplex PCR reads, giving one row per CDR3 protein. The table records hundreds of thousands of distinct CDR3 sequences, roughly 13% of them present only once. This clonotype was observed at least ten times.

The gene calls are TRBV6-1 and TRBJ2-5, with 10 bases fitting TRBD2. The specimen sequenced was blood. The sequence derives from a woman aged 18-29 years with Graves' hyperthyroidism. CDR3 amino acids: CASSPLSGGEETQYF. CDR3 sequence (DNA): TGTGCCAGCAGCCCTCTAAGCGGGGGGGAGGAGACCCAGTACTTC.